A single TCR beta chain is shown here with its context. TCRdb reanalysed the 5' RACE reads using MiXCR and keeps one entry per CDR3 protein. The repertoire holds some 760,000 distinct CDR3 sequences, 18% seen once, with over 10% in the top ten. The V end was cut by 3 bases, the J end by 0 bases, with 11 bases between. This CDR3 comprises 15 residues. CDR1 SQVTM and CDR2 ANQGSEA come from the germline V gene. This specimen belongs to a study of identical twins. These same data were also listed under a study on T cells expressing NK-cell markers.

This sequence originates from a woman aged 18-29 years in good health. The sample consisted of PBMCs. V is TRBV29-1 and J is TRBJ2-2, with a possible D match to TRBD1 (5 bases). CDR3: CSVEKVQANTGELFF. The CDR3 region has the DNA TGCAGCGTTGAGAAAGTACAGGCGAACACCGGGGAGCTGTTTTTT.